The clone carrying this TCR beta chain was found a few times. Its cognate antigen is unknown. This record belongs to a study of graft-versus-host responses after intestinal transplantation. Study information: The recipients all started with anti-thymocyte globulin induction and then took tacrolimus and steroids for 3 to 4 years.

Overall study findings and caveats: Peak circulating GvH clone levels were associated with early post-transplant HvG declines. Some GvH clones appeared in ileal mucosa or blood before recipient bone marrow. Allografts of patients with graft-donor T cell macrochimerism showed high graft-versus-host to host-versus-graft clone ratios.

Produced via immunoSEQ multiplex PCR; TCRdb's table is partial and in-frame only. The table lists about 86,000 clones, about 88% of them singletons, with 0.28% in the top ten. V lost 4 bases, J lost 7 bases, and 11 bases stayed unmatched. Germline CDR1 and CDR2: SGHDT and YYEEEE. This CDR3 region has 16 residues. This chain joins TRBV5-6 and TRBJ2-5; 12 positions match TRBD2. This TCR came from a human donor who was the organ donor for an intestinal transplant. The sequenced sample was unstimulated CD4+ T cells sorted from spleen or lymph node cells, obtained before transplant. This CDR3 is CASSPSSGGAQATQYF. The CDR3 DNA reads TGTGCCAGCAGCCCGTCTAGCGGGGGGGCTCAGGCGACCCAGTACTTC.